This TCR beta chain was profiled in a study of blood T cell repertoires in COVID-19. Deletions cut 3 bases from V and 2 bases from J, with 17 bases between. The CDR3 length is 16 residues. Germline assignment: CDR1 LGHDT and CDR2 YNNKEL (reference sequence). The repertoire was sequenced with immunoSEQ multiplex PCR; TCRdb's copy has only in-frame clones and lacks some. Of around 200,000 clones listed, roughly 80% were seen once; the top ten hold under 4%. Enrolled through a virtual design, the participants were between roughly 18 and 95 years of age and came from some 26 US areas. Participants' reported clinical history set cohort assignment. Donors in Cohort 3 counted as recovered after two negative PCRs, clearance, or symptom resolution.

The sequence derives from a woman younger than 45 who had recovered from COVID-19. J is TRBJ2-7 and V is TRBV3-1 (or the pseudogene TRBV3-2); tentatively, D is TRBD1 (5 bases). Material: PBMCs or T cells enriched from blood (not recorded which). For the CDR3, the DNA is TGTGCCAGCAGCCACCTCCAGGGAATACGGGCCTACGAGCAGTACTTC. This encodes CASSHLQGIRAYEQYF.